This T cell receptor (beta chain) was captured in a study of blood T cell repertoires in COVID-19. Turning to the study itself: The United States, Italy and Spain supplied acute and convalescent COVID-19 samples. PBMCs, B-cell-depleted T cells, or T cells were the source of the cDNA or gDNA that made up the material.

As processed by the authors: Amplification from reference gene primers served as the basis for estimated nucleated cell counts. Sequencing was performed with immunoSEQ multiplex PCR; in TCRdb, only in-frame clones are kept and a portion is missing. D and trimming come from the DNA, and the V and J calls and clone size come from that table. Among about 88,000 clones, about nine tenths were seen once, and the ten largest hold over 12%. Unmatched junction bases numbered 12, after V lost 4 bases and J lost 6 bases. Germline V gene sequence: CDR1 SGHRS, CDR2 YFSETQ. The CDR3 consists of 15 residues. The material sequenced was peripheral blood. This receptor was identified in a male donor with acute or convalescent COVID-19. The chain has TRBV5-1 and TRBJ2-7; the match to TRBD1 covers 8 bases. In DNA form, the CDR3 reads TGCGCCAGCAGCGACTACATTGGACAGGGAGGCGAGCAGTACTTC. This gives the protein CASSDYIGQGGEQYF.